A selection of T cell receptor beta chains follows, all from one sample in a study of beta chain features in type 1 diabetes. Libraries were prepared by immunoSEQ multiplex PCR; TCRdb keeps only in-frame clonotypes and omits some of them. The sample lists 300,000 to 350,000 clones; 14% were seen once. The sequencing input was central memory CD4+ T cells from blood. Receptor source: a man aged 25-40 years in good health. Both conserved end residues are part of each CDR3.

>TRBV6-6|TRBJ1-1
CASKVRDDAPEAFF
>TRBV11-3|TRBJ1-1
CASSPGGSLTGTEAFF
>TRBV2|TRBJ1-5
CASSGQAWNQPQHF
>TRBV10-3|TRBJ2-3
CAISATDYRADTQYF
>TRBV6-5|TRBJ2-7
CASSSTSSGFYEQYF
>TRBV27|TRBJ2-2
CASSSPSGVNTGELFF
>TRBV10-3|TRBJ2-7
CAISGGGRTPYEQYF
>TRBV5-4|TRBJ2-3
CASSYRIAAARSWGDTQYF
>TRBV6-6|TRBJ2-1
CASVGVRYNEQFF
>TRBV5-5|TRBJ2-7
CASSLSRGSYEQYF
>TRBV7-3|TRBJ1-2
CATSRPGYGYTF
>TRBV11-2|TRBJ2-5
CASSDLWTQYF
>TRBV7-2|TRBJ2-6
CASSRNAPRAGANVLTF
>TRBV11-3|TRBJ1-1
CASERRGTEAFF
>TRBV5-7|TRBJ2-4
CASSPGPGGKNIQYF
>TRBV7-2|TRBJ2-2
CASSLAGTNTGELFF
>TRBV6-5|TRBJ1-2
CASSSSQGSRGYGYTF
>TRBV9|TRBJ1-1
CASSVAQNTEAFF
>TRBV5-4|TRBJ2-6
CASSPSSHRVYGANVLTF
>TRBV14|TRBJ2-1
CASSLVGGLVNNEQFF
>TRBV7-2|TRBJ1-1
CASSYHRDSEAFF
>TRBV5-6|TRBJ2-7
CASSSPLMSTRF
>TRBV5-1|TRBJ2-5
CASRGGAEETQYF
>TRBV7-3|TRBJ2-3
CASSLSSRGTDTQYF
>TRBV4-3|TRBJ2-1
CASSQSRTGHNEQFF
>TRBV5-4|TRBJ2-6
CASSQGRGRSGANVLTF
>TRBV5-1|TRBJ2-3
CASRLAATDTQYF
>TRBV7-2|TRBJ1-2
CASSLGPGGGDYGYTF
>TRBV30|TRBJ2-2
CAWSVRSSGELFF
>TRBV10-3|TRBJ2-2
CAIREGRTGNTGELFF
>TRBV4-3|TRBJ2-2
CASSQVGGGVAGELFF
>TRBV11-1|TRBJ2-2
CASSKTGARSTGELFF
>TRBV2|TRBJ2-3
CASSPRGGTDTQYF
>TRBV5-1|TRBJ2-1
CASSPSEGATYNEQFF
>TRBV5-6|TRBJ2-4
CASSLAYGDRAKNIQYF
>TRBV18|TRBJ1-5
CASSPRSGDGGNQPQHF
>TRBV5-6|TRBJ2-6
CASSTRGAGANVLTF
>TRBV5-1|TRBJ1-1
CASSARGDTEAFF
>TRBV23-1|TRBJ2-7
CASSQRDPYEQYF
>TRBV5-1|TRBJ2-2
CASSPYLENTGELFF
>TRBV19|TRBJ1-3
CASSLSGNTIYF
>TRBV5-1|TRBJ2-7
CASSLEFIQGEQYF